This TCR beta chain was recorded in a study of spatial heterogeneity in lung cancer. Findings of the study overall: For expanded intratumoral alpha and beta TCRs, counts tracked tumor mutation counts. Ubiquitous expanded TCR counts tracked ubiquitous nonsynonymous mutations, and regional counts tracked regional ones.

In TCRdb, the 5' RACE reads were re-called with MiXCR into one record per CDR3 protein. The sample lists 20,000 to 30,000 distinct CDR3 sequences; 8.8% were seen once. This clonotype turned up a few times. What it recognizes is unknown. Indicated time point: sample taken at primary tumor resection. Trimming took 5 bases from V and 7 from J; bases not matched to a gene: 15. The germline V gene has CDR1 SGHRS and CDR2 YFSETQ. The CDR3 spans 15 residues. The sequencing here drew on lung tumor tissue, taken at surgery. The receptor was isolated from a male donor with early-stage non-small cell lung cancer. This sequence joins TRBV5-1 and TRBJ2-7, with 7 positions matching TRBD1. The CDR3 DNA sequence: TGCGCCAGCAGTCAGACACAGGGGTCCGTCGGGGAGCAGTACTTC. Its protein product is CASSQTQGSVGEQYF.